The rows below give T cell receptor beta chains drawn from one sample of a study of neurological immune-mediated disorders. TCRdb recomputed calls from the 5' RACE reads with MiXCR, one row per CDR3 protein. The repertoire consists of 45,000 or so distinct CDR3 sequences, with about 6% occurring once and the leading ten covering 0.57%. Sequences were obtained from CD4+ T cells from blood. The source of these receptors is a woman aged 40 to 50 in good health. The CDR3 runs from the conserved cysteine through the conserved F or W. Each record gives: clone size, D gene, J gene, V gene, CDR3 length, CDR3 DNA, CDR3 protein. D genes are given only for firm matches. Clone size is given as how often the clone was seen (once, few, many) or a class if it is expanded.

many	TRBD1	TRBJ2-7	TRBV7-2	14	TGTGCCAGCAGCTCCGGGACAGTTTATAACGAGCAGTACTTC	CASSSGTVYNEQYF
many	TRBD1	TRBJ2-1	TRBV29-1	17	TGCAGCGATCCCCGGGACAGTGGGATAAGCTCCTACAATGAGCAGTTCTTC	CSDPRDSGISSYNEQFF
many	TRBD1	TRBJ2-1	TRBV12-5	13	TGTGCTAGTGGCTGGGGACAGTACAATGAGCAGTTCTTC	CASGWGQYNEQFF
many	TRBD1	TRBJ1-5	TRBV20-1	16	TGCAGTGCTTCGAGGAGGGGACAGCTACTCAATCAGCCCCAGCATTTT	CSASRRGQLLNQPQHF
many	-	TRBJ2-1	TRBV11-2	14	TGTGCCAGCACCCCCGCGGGACAGTACAATGAGCAGTTCTTC	CASTPAGQYNEQFF
many	-	TRBJ2-5	TRBV5-1	14	TGCGCCAGCAGCTTGGGACAGTTCCAAGAGACCCAGTACTTC	CASSLGQFQETQYF
many	TRBD2	TRBJ2-1	TRBV5-5	14	TGTGCCAGCAGCTTTGCGGGAGGGCTGGAGGAGCAGTTCTTC	CASSFAGGLEEQFF
many	-	TRBJ1-5	TRBV18	14	TGTGCCAGCTCAGCCAGTGGTAGCAATCAGCCCCAGCATTTT	CASSASGSNQPQHF
many	-	TRBJ1-4	TRBV20-1	15	TGCAGTGCTACCGTTCCGGCAGCAACTAATGAAAAACTGTTTTTT	CSATVPAATNEKLFF
many	TRBD2	TRBJ2-5	TRBV7-2	15	TGTGCCAGCAGCGCAACTAGCGGAGATAAAGAGACCCAGTACTTC	CASSATSGDKETQYF
many	TRBD1	TRBJ2-4	TRBV25-1	14	TGTGCCAGCATGGGTAGGGGGCGGAACGACATTCAGTACTTC	CASMGRGRNDIQYF
few	-	TRBJ2-7	TRBV20-1	15	TGCAGTGCCGAACTCCGAACAGGGATTAACTACGAGCAGTACTTC	CSAELRTGINYEQYF